Below are 8 T cell receptor beta chains sequenced from a single sample in a study of T cells in Graves' hyperthyroidism and ophthalmopathy. From RNA transcripts, TCR beta CDR3 regions were amplified. When the TCR CDR3 underwent first-round RT-PCR, the HTBI primer set was used. TCRdb reprocessed the multiplex PCR reads with MiXCR, giving one entry per CDR3 protein. The sample yields hundreds of thousands of distinct CDR3 sequences, roughly a sixth seen once. The sequenced sample was blood. The receptors originated from a woman aged 45-60 years with Graves' hyperthyroidism that later progressed to Graves' ophthalmopathy.

V and J are TRBV18 and TRBJ1-6; D possibly corresponds to TRBD1 (6 bases). The CDR3 runs to 15 residues. V shed 0 bases and J shed 6 bases, with 9 bases lying between them. Germline V gene data show CDR1 as KGHSH and CDR2 as LQKENI. CDR3 protein: CASSPPQGSNSPLHF. Here the CDR3 DNA reads TGTGCCAGCTCACCACCACAGGGCTCTAATTCACCCCTCCACTTT.

The chain couples TRBV11-2 to TRBJ2-4; 8 bases are shared with TRBD2. The trim removed 1 base at V and 8 bases at J, leaving 1 base unmatched. Germline-derived CDR1 and CDR2 are SGHAT and FQNNGV. This CDR3 contains 13 residues. This CDR3 reads CASSLAGGDIQYF. The CDR3 bases are TGTGCCAGCAGCTTAGCGGGGGGGGACATTCAGTACTTC.

This clonotype was seen more than once but under ten times. The V gene is TRBV29-1, the J gene TRBJ2-5; D is possibly TRBD1 or TRBD2 (5 bases each). The CDR3 has 13 amino acids. Per germline, CDR1 SQVTM and CDR2 ANQGSEA. Trimming left V 6 bases short and J 7 bases short, with 18 bases between. The CDR3 sequence is CSVYGDGERTQYF. Here the CDR3 DNA reads TGCAGCGTGTATGGGGACGGAGAACGGACCCAGTACTTC.

The table lists this clonotype with many counts. The genes are TRBV29-1 and TRBJ1-1, with 8 bases fitting TRBD1. The germline gives CDR1 SQVTM, CDR2 ANQGSEA. This CDR3 has 12 amino acids. V lost 6 bases to trimming and J lost 4 bases; unmatched junction nucleotides: 4. The CDR3 here is CSVDTGGTEAFF. The CDR3 DNA reads as TGCAGCGTGGATACAGGGGGCACTGAAGCTTTCTTT.

This chain connects TRBV7-9 to TRBJ1-2, with D maybe TRBD1 (5 bases). Trimming cost V 4 bases and J 4 bases, with 10 bases left between them. This CDR3 region has 13 residues. CDR1 and CDR2 from the germline V gene are SEHNR and FQNEAQ (reference sequence). The CDR3 sequence is CASSSHGGYGYTF. The CDR3 region has the DNA TGTGCCAGCAGCTCCCACGGGGGCTATGGCTACACCTTC.

This clonotype was picked up many times. The rearrangement links TRBV7-8 to TRBJ2-7; D gene ambiguous. The ends were cut back, 5 bases at V and 0 bases at J, with 26 bases in the middle. Germline V gene sequence: CDR1 SGHVS, CDR2 FQNEAQ. The CDR3 has 19 residues. CDR3 DNA sequence: TGTGCCAGCAGCCTCCGTTATGCCCCATTTCGTCGGTACTCCTACGAGCAGTACTTC. Protein product: CASSLRYAPFRRYSYEQYF.

This clonotype was counted only a few times. The chain carries TRBV12-3 or TRBV12-4 and TRBJ2-2; 9 nucleotides align to TRBD2. With V trimmed by 2 bases and J by 4 bases, 2 bases remained unmatched. The CDR3 has 15 residues. The CDR3, as DNA: TGTGCCAGCAGTTTATTGCGGGGGGGCACCGGGGAGCTGTTTTTT. It encodes CASSLLRGGTGELFF.

The J gene is TRBJ1-6, the V gene TRBV18; maybe TRBD1 (5 bases). Germline CDR1 KGHSH, CDR2 LQKENI. The V end lost 1 base, the J end lost 6 bases, and 16 bases lay between the germline ends. The CDR3 consists of 17 residues. This chain's CDR3 is CASSPRRADQTNSPLHF. Here the CDR3 DNA reads TGTGCCAGCTCACCACGCAGGGCGGACCAAACTAATTCACCCCTCCACTTT.